These 16 T cell receptor beta chains share one sample of origin, sequenced in a study of Ad26.COV2.S vaccination and SARS-CoV-2 variants. Treatment: approximately 18 received Ad26.COV2.S at low or high dose, single or two shots; a few received placebo; per-sample allocation not given. Sampling was performed 63 days after the first vaccine or placebo injection. Sequencing used immunoSEQ multiplex PCR; TCRdb keeps in-frame clones, though not all of them. The data show some 500,000 clones, roughly 87% seen once. Sample: peripheral blood, taken in a trial of Ad26.COV2.S vaccine versus placebo. Receptor source: a person between 18 and 60 years old who received the Ad26.COV2.S COVID-19 vaccine or a placebo.

The chain recombines TRBV19 with TRBJ1-5, with D possibly being TRBD1 (6 bases). Trimming removed 0 bases at V and 3 bases at J, with 9 bases between. Germline CDR1 is LNHDA and CDR2 is SQIVND (reference sequence). The CDR3 is made up of 15 amino acids. This chain's CDR3 is CASSIDGGPNQPQHF. CDR3 DNA: TGTGCCAGTAGTATAGATGGGGGGCCCAATCAGCCCCAGCATTTT.

The chain uses TRBV7-3 and TRBJ1-6; D possibly corresponds to TRBD1 (6 bases). The CDR3 sequence is 14 residues long. Germline lookup yields CDR1 SGHTA and CDR2 FQGTGA. V was shortened by 5 bases and J by 6 bases, with 11 bases between the two germline ends. The CDR3 reads CASSTGAPNSPLHF. The DNA of the CDR3 is TGTGCCAGCAGCACGGGGGCCCCTAATTCACCCCTCCACTTT.

The V call is TRBV7-2, the J call TRBJ2-7; D is perhaps TRBD1 or TRBD2 (5 bases each). Deletions cut 4 bases from V and 4 bases from J, with 14 bases between. CDR1 is SGHTA and CDR2 is FQGNSA in the germline V gene. This CDR3 has 14 amino acids. DNA of the CDR3: TGTGCCAGCAGCTCCACCTTTGAGGGGTACGAGCAGTACTTC. Translated: CASSSTFEGYEQYF.

The chain combines TRBV19 with TRBJ1-5; no firm D call. Trimming took off 6 bases at V and 2 bases at J, with 14 bases between the two ends. Germline CDR1 reads LNHDA; CDR2 reads SQIVND (reference sequence). The CDR3 sequence is 15 residues long. CDR3 residues: CASRERGIGNQPQHF. In nucleotides, the CDR3 is TGTGCCAGTAGGGAACGGGGAATCGGCAATCAGCCCCAGCATTTT.

V gene TRBV4-3 combines with J gene TRBJ1-1, with D tentatively TRBD1 (5 bases). This CDR3 is built from 16 residues. Germline values: CDR1 LGHNA, CDR2 YSLEER. The V gene lost 0 bases and the J gene lost 1 base, with 12 bases spanning the gap. This CDR3 reads CASSQDVGRWNTEAFF. DNA of the CDR3: TGCGCCAGCAGCCAAGATGTGGGGCGATGGAACACTGAAGCTTTCTTT.

This chain uses TRBV3-1 (or the pseudogene TRBV3-2) with TRBJ2-7; the match to TRBD1 covers 11 bases. After removal of 5 bases from V and 1 base from J, the junction contained 10 bases not matched to a gene. Germline lookup yields CDR1 LGHDT and CDR2 YNNKEL (reference sequence). CDR3 size: 17 residues. The CDR3 protein is CASSKRTGGSKSYEQYF. As DNA, the CDR3 is TGTGCCAGCAGCAAACGGACAGGGGGCTCGAAATCCTACGAGCAGTACTTC.

This clone was seen just once. Additional DNA sequences in this sample encode the identical CDR3. The V gene is TRBV9, the J gene TRBJ2-6; D gene uncertain. Trimming stripped 0 bases from V and 4 bases from J, with 8 bases between. This CDR3 has 15 amino acids. Per the germline V gene, CDR1 is SGDLS and CDR2 is YYNGEE. The CDR3 DNA is TGTGCCAGCAGCGTAGGTAGCTCCGGGGCCAACGTCCTGACTTTC. Translating it yields CASSVGSSGANVLTF.

This sequence joins TRBV7-6 and TRBJ1-1; no definite D call. CDR3 length: 17 amino acids. Trimming shortened V by 1 base and J by 0 bases, and 15 bases separated the two germline ends. CDR1 and CDR2 from the germline V gene are SGHVS and FNYEAQ. For the CDR3, the DNA is TGTGCCAGCAGCTTAGACGGTCGGCAGATCATGAACACTGAAGCTTTCTTT. Its protein product is CASSLDGRQIMNTEAFF.

The gene calls are TRBV10-3 and TRBJ2-2; 7 bases map to TRBD2. Unmatched junction bases numbered 11, after V lost 6 bases and J lost 7 bases. Looked up from germline, CDR1 is ENHRY and CDR2 is SYGVKD. The CDR3 runs 15 residues. The CDR3 loop reads CAIRTKTSADGELFF. CDR3 DNA sequence: TGTGCCATCAGAACAAAAACTAGCGCGGACGGGGAGCTGTTTTTT.

The chain combines TRBV7-2 with TRBJ1-5; D is undetermined. The ends were cut back, 4 bases at V and 3 bases at J, with 4 bases in the middle. Per germline, CDR1 SGHTA and CDR2 FQGNSA. The length of the CDR3 is 12 residues. DNA for the CDR3: TGTGCCAGCAGCTCGAACAATCAGCCCCAGCATTTT. Its translation: CASSSNNQPQHF.

This chain joins TRBV3-1 (or the pseudogene TRBV3-2) and TRBJ1-1; D gene unclear. Trimming removed 4 bases at V and 9 bases at J, with 15 bases between. This CDR3 contains 13 residues. Germline CDR1 LGHDT, CDR2 YNNKEL (reference sequence). CDR3 residues: CASSPGGRGKAFF. CDR3 coding DNA: TGTGCCAGCAGCCCGGGCGGTCGAGGGAAAGCTTTCTTT.

CDR3 in amino acids: CASSQTGTSFGYTF. For the CDR3, the DNA is TGTGCCAGCAGCCAGACTGGGACATCCTTTGGCTACACCTTC. This sequence joins TRBV4-2 and TRBJ1-2; D is possibly TRBD1 (6 bases). Trimming cost V 3 bases and J 7 bases, with 15 bases left between them. The CDR3 loop spans 14 amino acids. Germline values: CDR1 LGHNA, CDR2 YNFKEQ.

J is TRBJ2-1 and V is TRBV18; perhaps TRBD2 as D (5 bases). The CDR3 is made up of 15 amino acids. The V end was cut by 6 bases, the J end by 2 bases, with 14 bases between. CDR1 KGHSH and CDR2 LQKENI come from the germline V gene. CDR3 amino acids: CASSPTRSTYNEQFF. In nucleotides, the CDR3 is TGTGCCAGCTCGCCCACTAGGAGCACCTACAATGAGCAGTTCTTC.

The genes are TRBV4-2 and TRBJ1-1, with 10 bases matching TRBD1. Germline assignment: CDR1 LGHNA and CDR2 YNFKEQ. This CDR3 has 13 amino acids. J was trimmed by 11 bases and V by 4 bases; bases with no gene match: 7. In DNA form, the CDR3 reads TGTGCCAGCAGCCTCGAAAGGACAGGGGGGGCTTTCTTT. Its protein is CASSLERTGGAFF.

This clone came up once. The chain links TRBV6-6 to TRBJ2-5; TRBD2 agrees at 8 bases. With 6 bases clipped from V and 1 base from J, the junction kept 7 bases outside the gene matches. The CDR3 totals 15 residues. Germline assignment: CDR1 MNHNY and CDR2 SVGAGI (reference sequence). CDR3 sequence reads: CASRRIAGTQETQYF. The CDR3 DNA sequence: TGTGCCAGCAGACGAATAGCGGGGACCCAAGAGACCCAGTACTTC.

The rearrangement joins TRBV25-1 to TRBJ1-1; no firm D call. The germline CDR1 and CDR2 sequences are MGHDK and SYGVNS. The CDR3 runs 13 residues. V lost 3 bases, J lost 5 bases, and 10 bases lay in between. CDR3 region: CASSDFPQTEAFF. CDR3 nucleotides: TGTGCCAGCAGTGATTTCCCCCAGACTGAAGCTTTCTTT.